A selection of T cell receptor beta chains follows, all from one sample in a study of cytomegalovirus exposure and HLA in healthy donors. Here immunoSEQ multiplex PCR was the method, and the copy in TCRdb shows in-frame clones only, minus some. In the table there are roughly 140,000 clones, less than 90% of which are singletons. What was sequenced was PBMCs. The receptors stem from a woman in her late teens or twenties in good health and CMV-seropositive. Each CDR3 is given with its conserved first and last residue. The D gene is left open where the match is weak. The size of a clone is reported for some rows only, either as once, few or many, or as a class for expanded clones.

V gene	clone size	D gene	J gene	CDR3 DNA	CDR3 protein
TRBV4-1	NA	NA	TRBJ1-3	TGCGCCAGCAGCCAAGGGACAGTCTCTGGAAACACCATATATTTT	CASSQGTVSGNTIYF
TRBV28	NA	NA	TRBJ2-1	TGTGCCAGCAGCTCAGGGATAGTTAATGAGCAGTTCTTC	CASSSGIVNEQFF
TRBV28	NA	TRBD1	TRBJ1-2	TGTGCCAGCAGTCGACAGGGGGCGGGCGGCTACACCTTC	CASSRQGAGGYTF
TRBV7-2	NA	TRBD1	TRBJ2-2	TGTGCCAGCGGGAGGAGGGACAGGGGGAACACCGGGGAGCTGTTTTTT	CASGRRDRGNTGELFF
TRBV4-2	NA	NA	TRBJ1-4	TGTGCCAGCAGCCAAGCAGCACAGGGTACTAATGAAAAACTGTTTTTT	CASSQAAQGTNEKLFF
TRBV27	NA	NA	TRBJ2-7	TGTGCCAGCAGTTTAGCACTAGCCGCCTACGAGCAGTACTTC	CASSLALAAYEQYF
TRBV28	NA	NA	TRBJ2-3	TGTGCCAGCAGTTTTGACTTCACAGATACGCAGTATTTT	CASSFDFTDTQYF
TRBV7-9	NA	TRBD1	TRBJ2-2	TGTGCCAGCAGCCCGGGGACAGGGGGACACACCGGGGAGCTGTTTTTT	CASSPGTGGHTGELFF
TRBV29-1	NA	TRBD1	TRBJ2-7	TGCAGCGTTGAACCATCAGGGGGCTCCTACGAGCAGTACTTC	CSVEPSGGSYEQYF
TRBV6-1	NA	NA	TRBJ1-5	TGTGCCAGCAGTGAAATTTGGCCGAACTATAGCAATCAGCCCCAGCATTTT	CASSEIWPNYSNQPQHF
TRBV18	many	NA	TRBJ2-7	TGTGCCAGCTCACCACTCCACGGACAGAGCTCCTACGAGCAGTACTTC	CASSPLHGQSSYEQYF